In its sample, the clone carrying this T cell receptor beta chain ranks as medium-sized. The antigen is undetermined. This record comes from a study of immune heterogeneity within non-small cell lung tumors. In the study overall: With respect to histology, the tumors encompassed several squamous cell carcinomas, 9 to 10 non-squamous carcinomas and 1 not otherwise specified. Study-level findings and limits: Recurring identical dominant CDR3 beta clonotypes were observed across tumor sites within a patient, together with site-unique high-frequency clones.

The template for each sample was roughly 600 ng of genomic DNA, which had been extracted from bulk tumor tissue. Several widely spaced biopsies per primary tumor were taken during surgery. Curative surgery was performed on patients who had untreated, newly diagnosed non-small cell lung cancer. V lost 3 bases and J lost 4, with 6 bases in between. This CDR3 has 12 residues. Germline V gene sequence: CDR1 LNHNV, CDR2 YYDKDF (reference sequence). With 32 V and 13 J primers, multiplex PCR amplified the TCR beta CDR3. From the multiplex PCR reads, TCRdb called clonotypes with MiXCR, one entry per CDR3 protein. The sample includes roughly 5,400 distinct CDR3 sequences, roughly 22% of them seen just once.

The chain has TRBV15 and TRBJ1-2; D is uncertain. The sequence derives from a man aged 55 to 69 with non-small cell lung cancer. The specimen was lung tumor tissue. This CDR3 is CATSSNSYGYTF. The CDR3 DNA follows: TGTGCCACCAGCAGTAACAGCTATGGCTACACCTTC.